One and the same sample provided the 15 T cell receptor beta chains below, sequenced in a study of blood T cell repertoires in COVID-19. Clones were sequenced by immunoSEQ multiplex PCR, and TCRdb holds only the in-frame ones, with some missing. The data show about 61,000 clones, around four fifths seen once. The sequencing input was peripheral blood. These receptors came from a man aged 70-80 years with acute or convalescent COVID-19.

CDR3 DNA sequence: TGTGCCAGCAGTTCCCTAGCGGGGTCGTCCTACGAGCAGTACTTC. Translated, it gives CASSSLAGSSYEQYF. V gene TRBV6-5 combines with J gene TRBJ2-7; 9 bases are a match to TRBD2. Germline CDR1 MNHEY, CDR2 SVGAGI. The CDR3 loop spans 15 amino acids. Trimming at V came to 4 bases and at J to 1 base, leaving 5 bases not matched to a gene.

This clone has a single count. This sequence joins TRBV4-2 and TRBJ1-5; D is uncertain. This CDR3 comprises 15 residues. CDR1 and CDR2 from the germline V gene are LGHNA and YNFKEQ. Trimming left V 0 bases short and J 4 bases short, with 10 bases between. The CDR3 region is CASSQDGQINQPQHF. The CDR3 region has the DNA TGTGCCAGCAGCCAAGATGGGCAGATTAATCAGCCCCAGCATTTT.

The chain links TRBV3-1 (or the pseudogene TRBV3-2) to TRBJ2-3; D is ambiguous. V lost 4 bases to trimming and J lost 4 bases, with 12 bases between them. Germline V gene lookup returns CDR1 LGHDT and CDR2 YNNKEL (reference sequence). This CDR3 has 14 amino acids. CDR3 residues: CASSPLSASDTQYF. DNA for the CDR3: TGTGCCAGCAGCCCGTTATCAGCGTCAGATACGCAGTATTTT.

The chain has TRBV18 and TRBJ2-1; D is unresolved. Trimming removed 6 bases from V and 0 bases from J, with 12 bases in between. Germline V gene data show CDR1 as KGHSH and CDR2 as LQKENI. The CDR3 is 15 amino acids. In nucleotides, the CDR3 is TGTGCCAGCTCGCCAACAGATAGCTCCTACAATGAGCAGTTCTTC. Protein sequence: CASSPTDSSYNEQFF.

The V gene is TRBV29-1, the J gene TRBJ1-1, with D possibly TRBD1 on 6 matching bases. Trimming removed 6 bases from V and 7 bases from J, with 18 bases in between. CDR1 and CDR2 from the germline V gene are SQVTM and ANQGSEA. The CDR3 runs to 13 residues. Here the CDR3 reads CSVSYGGAVEAFF. CDR3 in DNA: TGCAGCGTATCCTATGGGGGGGCTGTTGAAGCTTTCTTT.

V and J are TRBV6-5 and TRBJ1-1, with a weak D call TRBD1 (5 bases). Germline values: CDR1 MNHEY, CDR2 SVGAGI. CDR3 length equals 14 residues. As DNA, the CDR3 is TGTGCAATCCGCCTGGGACTCGGGGGCACTGAAGCTTTCTTT. It codes for CAIRLGLGGTEAFF.

The genes are TRBV5-1 and TRBJ2-7, with 8 positions matching TRBD2. V shed 0 bases, J shed 0 bases, and the junction held 5 bases outside the gene matches. The germline V gene encodes CDR1 SGHRS and CDR2 YFSETQ. The CDR3 has 16 amino acids. The CDR3 DNA follows: TGCGCCAGCAGCTTGGTTTCCAGCGGGAGCTCCTACGAGCAGTACTTC. Protein sequence: CASSLVSSGSSYEQYF.

V usage is TRBV29-1 and J usage is TRBJ2-1; D ambiguous. The CDR3 loop spans 13 amino acids. V lost 4 bases, J lost 2 bases, and 9 bases lay in between. Per germline, CDR1 SQVTM and CDR2 ANQGSEA. The CDR3 is CSVGAKTYNEQFF. CDR3 sequence (DNA): TGCAGCGTTGGGGCAAAAACCTACAATGAGCAGTTCTTC.

For the CDR3, the DNA is TGCGCCAGCAGTGAGTCGGTGGGAGGTCGGACGAACACTGAAGCTTTCTTT. It is translated as CASSESVGGRTNTEAFF. The rearrangement links TRBV10-2 to TRBJ1-1; D is unresolved. V lost 0 bases, J lost 1 base, and 15 bases lay in between. The CDR3 consists of 17 residues. Germline V gives CDR1 WSHSY, CDR2 SAAADI.

The chain links TRBV3-1 (or the pseudogene TRBV3-2) to TRBJ2-1, with 11 bases fitting TRBD2. The CDR3 runs to 17 residues. Germline CDR1 is LGHDT and CDR2 is YNNKEL (reference sequence). The V gene end was trimmed by 0 bases and the J gene end by 0 bases; junction bases not matched to a gene: 1. The CDR3 nucleotides are TGTGCCAGCAGCCAAGAGACTAGCGGGGTCTCCTACAATGAGCAGTTCTTC. The encoded protein is CASSQETSGVSYNEQFF.

The CDR3 DNA reads as TGTGCCAGCTCACCAACAGGGGTGATGAACGAGCAGTACTTC. Protein: CASSPTGVMNEQYF. J is TRBJ2-7 and V is TRBV18; 7 bases match TRBD1. The CDR3 totals 14 residues. The trim removed 2 bases at V and 5 bases at J, leaving 6 bases unmatched. Per germline, CDR1 KGHSH and CDR2 LQKENI.

The CDR3 loop reads CASSFASDRGPAGTNEKLFF. CDR3 in DNA: TGTGCCAGCAGCTTCGCCTCGGACAGGGGCCCAGCGGGGACTAATGAAAAACTGTTTTTT. This sequence joins TRBV12-1 and TRBJ1-4; TRBD1, the D gene given by the table, was not confirmed from the DNA. TRBV12-1 is reported as a pseudogene. This CDR3 contains 20 residues.

A single count supports this clone. The chain combines TRBV5-1 with TRBJ2-6, with D possibly matching TRBD2 (5 bases). The length of the CDR3 is 15 residues. Germline lookup yields CDR1 SGHRS and CDR2 YFSETQ. Between the trimmed V and J ends, which lost 4 bases and 2 bases, there was a span of 10 bases. The CDR3 loop is CASSPGGAGANVLTF. CDR3 in DNA: TGCGCCAGCAGCCCCGGAGGAGCTGGGGCCAACGTCCTGACTTTC.

CDR3 nucleotides: TGTGCCAGCACCGAGCCCGGGGGTGAAGCTTTCTTT. It yields the protein CASTEPGGEAFF. This sequence joins TRBV5-4 and TRBJ1-1; D is possibly TRBD1 (5 bases). The CDR3 runs to 12 residues. Germline lookup yields CDR1 SGHNT and CDR2 YYREEE (reference sequence). Trimming stripped 6 bases from V and 7 bases from J, with 13 bases between. The full variable domain, rest sourced from reference TRBV5-4 and TRBJ1-1, is ETGVTQSPTHLIKTRGQQVTLRCSSQSGHNTVSWYQQALGQGPQFIFQYYREEENGRGNFPPRFSGLQFPNYSSELNVNALELDDSALYLCASTEPGGEAFFGQGTRLTVV.

The chain combines TRBV2 with TRBJ2-7; the match to TRBD1 covers 10 bases. The CDR3 extends over 12 amino acids. Germline CDR1 SNHLY, CDR2 FYNNEI. Unmatched junction bases numbered 13, after V lost 11 bases and J lost 12 bases. CDR3 loop: CAGRRDRGLLYF. The CDR3 DNA reads as TGTGCCGGGAGGAGGGACAGGGGCCTCTTGTACTTC.